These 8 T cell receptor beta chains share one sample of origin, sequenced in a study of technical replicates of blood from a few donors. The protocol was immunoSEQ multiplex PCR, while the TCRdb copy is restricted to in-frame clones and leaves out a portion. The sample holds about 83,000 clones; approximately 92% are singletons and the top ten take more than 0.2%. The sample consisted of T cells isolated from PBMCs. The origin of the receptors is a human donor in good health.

For the CDR3, the DNA is TGTGCCAGCAGCCCAAAAGGACTAGTGTTCGAGCAGTACTTC. It translates to CASSPKGLVFEQYF. V usage is TRBV4-2 and J usage is TRBJ2-7; 7 bases are shared with TRBD2. The CDR3 loop spans 14 amino acids. Per germline, CDR1 LGHNA and CDR2 YNFKEQ. J gave up 6 bases and V 4 bases, and 9 bases lay outside the gene matches.

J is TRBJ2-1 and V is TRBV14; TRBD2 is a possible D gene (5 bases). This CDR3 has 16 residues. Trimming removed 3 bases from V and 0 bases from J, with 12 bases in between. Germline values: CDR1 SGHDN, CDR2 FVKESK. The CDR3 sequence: CASSHRRLASYNEQFF. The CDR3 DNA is TGTGCCAGCAGCCACCGAAGGCTAGCCTCCTACAATGAGCAGTTCTTC.

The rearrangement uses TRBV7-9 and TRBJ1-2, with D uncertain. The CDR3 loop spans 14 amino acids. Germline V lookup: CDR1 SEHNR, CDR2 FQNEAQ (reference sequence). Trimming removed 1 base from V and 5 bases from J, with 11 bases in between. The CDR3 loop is CASSLEEPVYGYTF. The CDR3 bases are TGTGCCAGCAGCTTAGAGGAGCCTGTGTATGGCTACACCTTC.

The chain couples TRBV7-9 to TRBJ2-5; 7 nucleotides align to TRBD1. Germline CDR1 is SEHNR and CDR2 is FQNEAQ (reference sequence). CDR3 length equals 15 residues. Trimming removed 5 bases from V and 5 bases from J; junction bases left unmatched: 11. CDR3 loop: CASSLLSTGRETQYF. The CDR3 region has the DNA TGTGCCAGCAGCCTACTCTCGACAGGGCGGGAGACCCAGTACTTC.

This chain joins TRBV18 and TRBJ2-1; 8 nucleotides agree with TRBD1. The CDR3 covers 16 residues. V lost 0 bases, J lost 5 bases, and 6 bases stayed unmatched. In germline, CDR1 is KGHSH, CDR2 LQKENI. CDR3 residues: CASSPPRTGHDNEQFF. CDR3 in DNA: TGTGCCAGCTCACCACCCAGGACAGGGCACGACAATGAGCAGTTCTTC.

As DNA, the CDR3 is TGTGCCAGCATCCCAAACTCCCGAGCCGAAGTCCTCACAGATACGCAGTATTTT. It translates to CASIPNSRAEVLTDTQYF. The V call is TRBV7-9, the J call TRBJ2-3; no clear D. V lost 7 bases, J lost 2 bases, and 25 bases lay in between. Germline values: CDR1 SEHNR, CDR2 FQNEAQ (reference sequence). The CDR3 sequence is 18 residues long.

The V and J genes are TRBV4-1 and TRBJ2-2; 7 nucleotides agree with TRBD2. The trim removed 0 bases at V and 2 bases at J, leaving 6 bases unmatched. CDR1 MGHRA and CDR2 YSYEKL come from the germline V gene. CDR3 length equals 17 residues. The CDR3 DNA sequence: TGCGCCAGCAGCCAAGAACTTTCGGGAGGAAACACCGGGGAGCTGTTTTTT. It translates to CASSQELSGGNTGELFF.

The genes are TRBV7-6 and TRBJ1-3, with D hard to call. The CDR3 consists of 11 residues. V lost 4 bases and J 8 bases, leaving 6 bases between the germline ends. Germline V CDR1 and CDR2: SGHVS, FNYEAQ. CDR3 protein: CASSSADTIYF. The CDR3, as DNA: TGTGCCAGCAGCTCCGCAGACACCATATATTTT.